Sequencing of this T cell receptor beta chain was carried out in a study of post-analysis software for immune sequencing data. The study, taken as a whole, reports: The study found TRBV5-6, TRBV5-1 and TRBV20-1 among five or six TRBV segments more frequent in patients than controls.

Losses at the gene ends were 5 bases for V and 3 bases for J; bases not matched to a gene: 3. This CDR3 region has 13 residues. Germline assignment: CDR1 SQVTM and CDR2 ANQGSEA. Details on this clonotype: The antigen is unknown.

Included in the TCR beta cDNA libraries were unique molecular identifiers. TCRdb re-called the PCR reads through MiXCR, storing one row per CDR3 protein. The table lists 500,000 to 600,000 distinct CDR3 sequences, roughly 40% of them singletons. This TCR came from a girl under 18 with multiple sclerosis. The sequenced sample consisted of blood. This chain uses TRBV29-1 with TRBJ2-7, with 11 bases identical to TRBD1. As DNA, the CDR3 is TGCAGCGTTCCCGGGACAGGGGGCTACGAGCAGTACTTC. Translating gives CSVPGTGGYEQYF.